This T cell receptor beta chain emerged from a study of blood T cell repertoires in COVID-19. Study information: Samples of COVID-19 (acute and convalescent) were obtained from the United States, Italy and Spain. Nucleic acid was either cDNA or gDNA, and it came from T cells, B-cell-depleted T cells, or PBMCs.

V lost 0 bases and J lost 8, with 16 bases in between. Germline V gives CDR1 SGHAT, CDR2 FQNNGV. This CDR3 is built from 16 residues. Per the original methods: Estimates of nucleated cell counts were drawn from the amplification of reference gene primers. Sequencing was performed with immunoSEQ multiplex PCR; in TCRdb, only in-frame clones are kept and a portion is missing. V, J and clone size derive from that table, while D and trimming were established from the DNA sequence. The sample has some 80,000 clones, roughly 85% seen once. The sample taken for sequencing was peripheral blood. This receptor was identified in a woman in her 70s with acute or convalescent COVID-19. The chain employs TRBV11-2 and TRBJ1-4, with D perhaps TRBD1 (5 bases). CDR3 amino acids: CASSLDIGGGGEKLFF. CDR3 DNA sequence: TGTGCCAGCAGCTTAGATATCGGTGGGGGAGGCGAAAAACTGTTTTTT. Supplemented by reference TRBV11-2 and TRBJ1-4, the full variable domain reads EAGVAQSPRYKIIEKRQSVAFWCNPISGHATLYWYQQILGQGPKLLIQFQNNGVVDDSQLPKDRFSAERLKGVDSTLKIQPAKLEDSAVYLCASSLDIGGGGEKLFFGSGTQLSVL.